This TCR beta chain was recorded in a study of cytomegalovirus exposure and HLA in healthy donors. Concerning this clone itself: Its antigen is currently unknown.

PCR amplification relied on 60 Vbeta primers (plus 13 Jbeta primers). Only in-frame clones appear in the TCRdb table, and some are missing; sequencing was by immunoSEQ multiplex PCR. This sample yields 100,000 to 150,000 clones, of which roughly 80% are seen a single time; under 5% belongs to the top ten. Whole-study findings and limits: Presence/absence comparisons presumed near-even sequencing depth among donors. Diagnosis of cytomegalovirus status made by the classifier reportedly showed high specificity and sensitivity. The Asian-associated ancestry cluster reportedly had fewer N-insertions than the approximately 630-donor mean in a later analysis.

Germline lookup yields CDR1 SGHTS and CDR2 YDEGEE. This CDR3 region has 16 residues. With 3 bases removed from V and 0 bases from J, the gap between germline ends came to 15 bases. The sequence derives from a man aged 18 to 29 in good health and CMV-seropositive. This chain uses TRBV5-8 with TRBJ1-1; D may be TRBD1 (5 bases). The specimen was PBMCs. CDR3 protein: CASSSAGRPMNTEAFF. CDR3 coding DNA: TGTGCCAGCAGCTCGGCAGGGAGGCCAATGAACACTGAAGCTTTCTTT.